One TCR beta chain is described in this entry. Profiling relied on immunoSEQ multiplex PCR, and the TCRdb table lists in-frame clones only, not all of them. The table records 70,000 to 95,000 clones, 90% to 95% of them present only once. The sample belongs to a study of T cell changes during pregnancy in multiple sclerosis. The CDR3 sequence is 14 residues long. Trimming pared 1 base from V and 9 bases from J, leaving 13 bases between. Germline-derived CDR1 and CDR2 are SNHLY and FYNNEI. The receptor's source is a female donor with multiple sclerosis, enrolled in a pregnancy study. Source: peripheral blood, taken in the first trimester of pregnancy. The rearrangement joins TRBV2 to TRBJ2-1; the D gene is possibly TRBD1 (6 bases). The CDR3 nucleotides read TGTGCCAGCAGTGAAGGGGGGCGATACGTTGAGCAGTTCTTC. Translated, it gives CASSEGGRYVEQFF.